Each of the 30 T cell receptor beta chains below was sequenced from the same sample in a study of blood T cell repertoires in COVID-19. The protocol was immunoSEQ multiplex PCR, while the TCRdb copy is restricted to in-frame clones and leaves out a portion. The profile shows under 300,000 clones, 88% of them singletons. Sequences were obtained from PBMCs or T cells enriched from blood (not recorded which). These receptors came from a woman between 50 and 59 years old who had recovered from COVID-19.

The chain is built from TRBV6-5 and TRBJ2-7; the match to TRBD1 covers 9 bases. The germline V gene has CDR1 MNHEY and CDR2 SVGAGI. The CDR3 extends over 13 amino acids. Losses at the gene ends were 6 bases for V and 7 bases for J; bases not matched to a gene: 7. The CDR3 bases are TGTGCCAGCAGGATACAGGGGGCGGGTGAGCAGTACTTC. Encoded protein: CASRIQGAGEQYF.

The gene calls are TRBV28 and TRBJ2-7; 8 nucleotides agree with TRBD1. The V and J ends lost 6 bases and 1 base, in that order; junction bases with no gene match: 5. Germline values: CDR1 MDHEN, CDR2 SYDVKM. The CDR3 loop spans 14 amino acids. CDR3 DNA: TGTGCCAGCAGCAGACAGGGGAGGTCCTACGAGCAGTACTTC. It codes for CASSRQGRSYEQYF. The full variable domain, completed using reference TRBV28 and TRBJ2-7, is DVKVTQSSRYLVKRTGEKVFLECVQDMDHENMFWYRQDPGLGLRLIYFSYDVKMKEKGDIPEGYSVSREKKERFSLILESASTNQTSMYLCASSRQGRSYEQYFGPGTRLTVT.

The chain employs TRBV27 and TRBJ2-3, with 13 bases that match TRBD2. The germline CDR1 and CDR2 sequences are MNHEY and SMNVEV (reference sequence). The length of the CDR3 is 16 residues. Trimming took 4 bases from V and 5 from J; bases not matched to a gene: 6. CDR3 nucleotides: TGTGCCAGCAGTTCCGGACTAGCGGGAGTATTAGATACGCAGTATTTT. It yields the protein CASSSGLAGVLDTQYF.

The CDR3 region is CASSLAGPPSEQFF. The CDR3 DNA reads as TGTGCCAGCAGCCTAGCCGGACCTCCCAGTGAGCAGTTCTTC. V and J are TRBV28 and TRBJ2-1; a weak D match, TRBD2 (5 bases). The V end lost 6 bases, the J end lost 9 bases, and 18 bases lay between the germline ends. The CDR3 contains 14 residues. CDR1 MDHEN and CDR2 SYDVKM come from the germline V gene.

The chain links TRBV5-5 to TRBJ1-4; D ambiguous. The CDR3 totals 13 residues. V was pared by 1 base and J by 8 bases, with 9 bases between. Germline-derived CDR1 and CDR2 are SGHKS and YYEKEE (reference sequence). CDR3 sequence: CASSLPGNEKLFF. CDR3 coding DNA: TGTGCCAGCAGCTTGCCGGGGAACGAAAAACTGTTTTTT. Together with reference TRBV5-5 and TRBJ1-4, the CDR3 gives the full variable domain: DAGVTQSPTHLIKTRGQQVTLRCSPISGHKSVSWYQQVLGQGPQFIFQYYEKEERGRGNFPDRFSARQFPNYSSELNVNALLLGDSALYLCASSLPGNEKLFFGSGTQLSVL.

The chain is built from TRBV7-8 and TRBJ2-7, with TRBD2 identical over 10 bases. The CDR3 totals 18 residues. Germline V lookup: CDR1 SGHVS, CDR2 FQNEAQ. V gave up 0 bases and J gave up 4 bases; unmatched junction bases: 12. The CDR3 spells CASSLAELAGGSGYEQYF. CDR3 bases: TGTGCCAGCAGCTTAGCCGAGTTAGCGGGAGGTAGTGGTTACGAGCAGTACTTC.

This clone turned up a few times. This rearrangement joins TRBV7-8 to TRBJ1-5; 11 nucleotides match TRBD1. This CDR3 is 17 amino acids long. CDR1 and CDR2 from the germline V gene are SGHVS and FQNEAQ. J was trimmed by 6 bases and V by 5 bases; bases with no gene match: 12. The CDR3 here is CASSRRTGGGGGQPQHF. The CDR3 DNA is TGTGCCAGCAGCCGGCGGACAGGGGGCGGTGGAGGTCAGCCCCAGCATTTT.

The rearrangement uses TRBV4-3 and TRBJ1-1; 7 bases agree with TRBD1. Germline CDR1 reads LGHNA; CDR2 reads YSLEER. The CDR3 is made up of 14 amino acids. The ends lost 0 bases at V and 6 bases at J; junction bases unmatched: 4. This CDR3 is CASSQETGLPEAFF. The CDR3 DNA reads TGCGCCAGCAGCCAAGAGACAGGGTTGCCTGAAGCTTTCTTT.

This clone was recorded once. This rearrangement joins TRBV25-1 to TRBJ2-7; D may be TRBD1 (5 bases). Germline-derived CDR1 and CDR2 are MGHDK and SYGVNS. The V and J ends lost 8 bases and 4 bases respectively, with 15 bases between them. CDR3 length: 13 residues. In DNA, the CDR3 is TGTGCCAGCCTTGTGGGGCTTTTGTACGAGCAGTACTTC. It is translated as CASLVGLLYEQYF.

This clone was detected only a few times. The chain links TRBV19 to TRBJ1-1; D is unresolved. This CDR3 has 13 residues. Trimming cost V 6 bases and J 3 bases, with 11 bases left between them. In germline, CDR1 is LNHDA, CDR2 SQIVND (reference sequence). For the CDR3, the DNA is TGTGCCAGTAGCAACAGCCTTTACACTGAAGCTTTCTTT. It yields the protein CASSNSLYTEAFF. The whole variable domain, filled in from reference TRBV19 and TRBJ1-1, reads DGGITQSPKYLFRKEGQNVTLSCEQNLNHDAMYWYRQDPGQGLRLIYYSQIVNDFQKGDIAEGYSVSREKKESFPLTVTSAQKNPTAFYLCASSNSLYTEAFFGQGTRLTVV.

This rearrangement joins TRBV5-1 to TRBJ2-5, with a weak D call TRBD2 (5 bases). This CDR3 has 14 amino acids. V lost 2 bases and J lost 1, with 9 bases in between. In germline, CDR1 is SGHRS, CDR2 YFSETQ. This chain's CDR3 is CASSLPGSQETQYF. The DNA for the CDR3 is TGCGCCAGCAGCTTACCGGGATCCCAAGAGACCCAGTACTTC.

The gene calls are TRBV7-3 and TRBJ2-1; weak D call: TRBD2 (6 bases). This CDR3 comprises 16 residues. Looked up from germline, CDR1 is SGHTA and CDR2 is FQGTGA. V was clipped by 5 bases and J by 8 bases, with 22 bases between them. CDR3 amino acids: CASSGLAPRRSDEQFF. CDR3 nucleotide sequence: TGTGCCAGCAGCGGGCTAGCGCCAAGGAGATCGGATGAGCAGTTCTTC.

The chain carries TRBV27 and TRBJ2-2; 7 nucleotides align to TRBD2. V lost 4 bases, J lost 6 bases, and 8 bases stayed unmatched. This CDR3 region has 15 residues. Germline V lookup: CDR1 MNHEY, CDR2 SMNVEV (reference sequence). The CDR3 DNA is TGTGCCAGCAGTTGGGAGGGAGGGCCTGCCGGGGAGCTGTTTTTT. Residues: CASSWEGGPAGELFF.

V and J are TRBV18 and TRBJ2-1; 9 nucleotides align to TRBD2. Per germline, CDR1 KGHSH and CDR2 LQKENI. This CDR3 has 16 residues. The V and J ends lost 1 base and 7 bases, in that order; junction bases with no gene match: 8. CDR3 DNA sequence: TGTGCCAGCTCACCACTCCCTAGCGGGATTTTTAATGAGCAGTTCTTC. Protein sequence: CASSPLPSGIFNEQFF. Filled out from reference TRBV18 and TRBJ2-1, the complete variable domain reads NAGVMQNPRHLVRRRGQEARLRCSPMKGHSHVYWYRQLPEEGLKFMVYLQKENIIDESGMPKERFSAEFPKEGPSILRIQQVVRGDSAAYFCASSPLPSGIFNEQFFGPGTRLTVL.

The chain combines TRBV18 with TRBJ2-7; possible D gene TRBD1, 6 bases. Trimming took 4 bases from V and 5 from J, leaving 12 bases between them. The CDR3 covers 13 residues. Germline assignment: CDR1 KGHSH and CDR2 LQKENI. CDR3 sequence (DNA): TGTGCCAGCTCACAGCTGGACAGCCACGAGCAGTACTTC. It codes for CASSQLDSHEQYF. Using reference TRBV18 and TRBJ2-7 for the parts outside the CDR3, the full variable domain is NAGVMQNPRHLVRRRGQEARLRCSPMKGHSHVYWYRQLPEEGLKFMVYLQKENIIDESGMPKERFSAEFPKEGPSILRIQQVVRGDSAAYFCASSQLDSHEQYFGPGTRLTVT.

V usage is TRBV29-1 and J usage is TRBJ2-7; D unresolved. Trimming took off 7 bases at V and 3 bases at J, with 7 bases between the two ends. From germline, CDR1 is SQVTM and CDR2 ANQGSEA. CDR3 length equals 10 residues. In nucleotides, the CDR3 is TGCAGCGCAGGAGACTACGAGCAGTACTTC. Its protein is CSAGDYEQYF.

This clone was detected once. This chain links TRBV6-5 with TRBJ1-6; D ambiguous. Germline V gene sequence: CDR1 MNHEY, CDR2 SVGAGI. This CDR3 region has 14 residues. The V end was cut by 6 bases, the J end by 6 bases, with 12 bases between. In DNA, the CDR3 is TGTGCCAGCAGCCCCAGGTTATTTAATTCACCCCTCCACTTT. This codes for CASSPRLFNSPLHF.

The V gene is TRBV7-8, the J gene TRBJ1-5, with 7 bases identical to TRBD1. The CDR3 runs to 14 residues. J was trimmed by 6 bases and V by 5 bases; bases with no gene match: 7. Per germline, CDR1 SGHVS and CDR2 FQNEAQ. For the CDR3, the DNA is TGTGCCAGCAGCCCTCGGAGGGGGCCTCAGCCCCAGCATTTT. Its protein is CASSPRRGPQPQHF. The full variable domain, rest sourced from reference TRBV7-8 and TRBJ1-5, is GAGVSQSPRYKVAKRGQDVALRCDPISGHVSLFWYQQALGQGPEFLTYFQNEAQLDKSGLPSDRFFAERPEGSVSTLKIQRTQQEDSAVYLCASSPRRGPQPQHFGDGTRLSIL.

This clone came up a few times. The V and J genes are TRBV7-9 and TRBJ2-1; 10 nucleotides match TRBD2. This CDR3 has 16 residues. V lost 5 bases, J lost 15 bases, and 19 bases stayed unmatched. CDR1 and CDR2 (germline): SEHNR, FQNEAQ (reference sequence). CDR3 in DNA: TGTGCCAGCAGCAGACCGGGACTAGCGACACCTTTCCTTTTGTTCTTC. Translated, it gives CASSRPGLATPFLLFF. The variable domain in full, with the rest retrieved from reference TRBV7-9 and TRBJ2-1, is DTGVSQNPRHKITKRGQNVTFRCDPISEHNRLYWYRQTLGQGPEFLTYFQNEAQLEKSRLLSDRFSAERPKGSFSTLEIQRTEQGDSAMYLCASSRPGLATPFLLFFGPGTRLTVL.

This chain joins TRBV6-4 and TRBJ1-1; D is unclear. The V gene's germline CDR1 is MRHNA and CDR2 SNTAGT. V lost 4 bases and J lost 10, with 10 bases in between. The CDR3 totals 11 residues. The CDR3 protein is CASSGGGLAFF. Here the CDR3 DNA reads TGTGCCAGCAGTGGTGGAGGGCTAGCTTTCTTT.

The chain uses TRBV6-5 and TRBJ2-7, with a possible D match to TRBD2 (5 bases). CDR1 is MNHEY and CDR2 is SVGAGI in the germline V gene. CDR3 length: 15 residues. V lost 0 bases and J 2 bases, leaving 11 bases between the germline ends. This chain's CDR3 is CASSYSNRGAYEQYF. CDR3 nucleotides: TGTGCCAGCAGTTACTCGAATCGGGGAGCCTACGAGCAGTACTTC.

The chain recombines TRBV29-1 with TRBJ1-2; 7 nucleotides align to TRBD1. CDR3 length: 15 residues. With V trimmed by 2 bases and J by 1 base, 7 bases remained unmatched. Germline CDR1 reads SQVTM; CDR2 reads ANQGSEA. The CDR3 loop is CSVELGQGVNYGYTF. In DNA form, the CDR3 reads TGCAGCGTTGAACTCGGTCAGGGGGTTAACTATGGCTACACCTTC. The whole variable domain, remainder taken from reference TRBV29-1 and TRBJ1-2, is SAVISQKPSRDICQRGTSLTIQCQVDSQVTMMFWYRQQPGQSLTLIATANQGSEATYESGFVIDKFPISRPNLTFSTLTVSNMSPEDSSIYLCSVELGQGVNYGYTFGSGTRLTVV.

This chain links TRBV7-2 with TRBJ1-1, with 7 bases aligning to TRBD1. CDR1 is SGHTA, CDR2 FQGNSA, per germline. J gave up 2 bases and V 3 bases, and 9 bases lay outside the gene matches. CDR3 length equals 16 residues. The CDR3 region is CASSFQGVGGNTEAFF. The CDR3 DNA reads TGTGCCAGCAGCTTTCAGGGGGTAGGGGGTAACACTGAAGCTTTCTTT.

The rearrangement joins TRBV29-1 to TRBJ2-3, with TRBD1 matching over 9 bases. This CDR3 has 14 amino acids. Looked up from germline, CDR1 is SQVTM and CDR2 is ANQGSEA. V gave up 7 bases and J gave up 4 bases; unmatched junction bases: 9. CDR3 sequence (DNA): TGCAGCGCCCGGACAGGGGCTATCGCAGATACGCAGTATTTT. This gives the protein CSARTGAIADTQYF.

This clone appeared a single time. The chain carries TRBV9 and TRBJ2-3; 10 bases are a match to TRBD2. V was clipped by 4 bases and J by 0 bases; unmatched bases: 5. The CDR3 loop spans 16 amino acids. Germline assignment: CDR1 SGDLS and CDR2 YYNGEE. DNA of the CDR3: TGTGCCAGCAGCTCCACTAGCGGGGAAAGCACAGATACGCAGTATTTT. It encodes CASSSTSGESTDTQYF.

The chain joins TRBV5-6 to TRBJ1-1; perhaps TRBD1 as D (6 bases). Trimming stripped 0 bases from V and 7 bases from J, with 10 bases between. Germline V gives CDR1 SGHDT, CDR2 YYEEEE. The CDR3 extends over 13 amino acids. CDR3 in DNA: TGTGCCAGCAGCTTGGGGGCAGGGGATGAAGCTTTCTTT. Protein: CASSLGAGDEAFF.

The chain couples TRBV19 to TRBJ1-2; 7 positions agree with TRBD1. Germline V gene lookup returns CDR1 LNHDA and CDR2 SQIVND (reference sequence). V dropped 7 bases and J dropped 5; count of bases not matched to a gene: 13. The CDR3 is made up of 15 amino acids. The CDR3, as DNA: TGTGCCAGTACGGAGGGGGCAGGGGTACTTTATGGCTACACCTTC. It is translated as CASTEGAGVLYGYTF. The full variable domain, its missing parts supplied by reference TRBV19 and TRBJ1-2, is DGGITQSPKYLFRKEGQNVTLSCEQNLNHDAMYWYRQDPGQGLRLIYYSQIVNDFQKGDIAEGYSVSREKKESFPLTVTSAQKNPTAFYLCASTEGAGVLYGYTFGSGTRLTVV.

The chain has TRBV28 and TRBJ2-5; D possibly corresponds to TRBD2 (5 bases). In germline, CDR1 is MDHEN, CDR2 SYDVKM. There are 14 residues in the CDR3. V lost 3 bases to trimming and J lost 1 base, with 9 bases between them. CDR3 DNA: TGTGCCAGCAGTTTTTTCGGAGGCCAAGAGACCCAGTACTTC. Translation: CASSFFGGQETQYF.

On this clone itself: An end of the junction does not agree with germline; a read error may underlie this. The chain combines TRBV7-7 with TRBJ2-5; 15 nucleotides match TRBD2. Germline assignment: CDR1 SSHAT and CDR2 FNYEAQ (reference sequence). The length of the CDR3 is 17 residues. The chain's CDR3 is CASSVEQGLAGGGTQYF. CDR3 DNA: TGTGCTAGCAGCGTAGAACAGGGACTAGCGGGAGGCGGGACCCAGTACTTC. Full variable domain (remainder filled in from reference TRBV7-7 and TRBJ2-5): GAGVSQSPRYKVTKRGQDVTLRCDPISSHATLYWYQQALGQGPEFLTYFNYEAQPDKSGLPSDRFSAERPEGSISTLTIQRTEQRDSAMYRCASSVEQGLAGGGTQYFGPGTRLLVL.

The gene calls are TRBV20-1 and TRBJ2-1; maybe TRBD2 (5 bases). V lost 4 bases and J lost 10, with 8 bases in between. The germline CDR1 and CDR2 sequences are DFQATT and SNEGSKA (reference sequence). This CDR3 comprises 10 residues. The chain's CDR3 is CSAIRGEQFF. CDR3 bases: TGCAGTGCTATCCGCGGGGAGCAGTTCTTC.